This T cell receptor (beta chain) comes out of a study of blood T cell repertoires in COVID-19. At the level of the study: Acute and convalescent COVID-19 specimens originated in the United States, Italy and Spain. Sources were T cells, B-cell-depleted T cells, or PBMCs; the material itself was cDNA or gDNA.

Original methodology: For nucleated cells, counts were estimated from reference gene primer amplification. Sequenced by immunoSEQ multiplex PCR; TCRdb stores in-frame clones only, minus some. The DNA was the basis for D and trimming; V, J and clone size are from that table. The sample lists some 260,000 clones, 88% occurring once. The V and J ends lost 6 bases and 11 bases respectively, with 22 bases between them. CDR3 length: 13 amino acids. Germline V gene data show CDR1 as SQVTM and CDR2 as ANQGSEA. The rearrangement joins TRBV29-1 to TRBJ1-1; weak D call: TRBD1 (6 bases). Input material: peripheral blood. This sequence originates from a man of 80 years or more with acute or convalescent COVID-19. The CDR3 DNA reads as TGCAGCGTCAGAAGCGGGGGCGCCGGAAGTGCTTTCTTT. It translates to CSVRSGGAGSAFF.